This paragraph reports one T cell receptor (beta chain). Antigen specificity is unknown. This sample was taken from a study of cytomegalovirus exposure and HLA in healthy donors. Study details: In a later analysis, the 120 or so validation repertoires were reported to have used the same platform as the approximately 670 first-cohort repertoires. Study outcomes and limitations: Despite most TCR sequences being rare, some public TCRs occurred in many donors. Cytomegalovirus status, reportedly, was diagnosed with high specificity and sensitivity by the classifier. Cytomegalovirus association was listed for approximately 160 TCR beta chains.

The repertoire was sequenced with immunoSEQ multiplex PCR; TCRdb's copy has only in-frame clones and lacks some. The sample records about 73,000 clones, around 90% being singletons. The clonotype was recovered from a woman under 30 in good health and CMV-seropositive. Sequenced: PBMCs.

CDR3 residues: CASSIQGFSNYGYTF. In DNA form, the CDR3 reads TGTGCCAGCAGCATACAGGGCTTTTCTAACTATGGCTACACCTTC. The chain links TRBV5-5 to TRBJ1-2; maybe TRBD1 (6 bases). Germline V lookup: CDR1 SGHKS, CDR2 YYEKEE (reference sequence). The CDR3 is 15 amino acids. Trimming removed 4 bases at V and 0 bases at J, with 13 bases between.